A single sample gave rise to the 21 T cell receptor beta chains below, sequenced in a study of T-cell memory formation after mild COVID-19. TCRdb independently ran MiXCR on the 5' RACE reads; one entry per CDR3 protein. The data hold roughly 300,000 distinct CDR3 sequences, with 16% observed a single time. Sequenced sample: PBMCs or a T cell subset sorted from them (not recorded which). These receptor sequences come from a man in his late teens or twenties who had mild COVID-19 (a few samples of this study predate the infection). Cell type and time point are not known.

Ten or more counts support this clonotype. The V and J genes are TRBV7-8 and TRBJ2-3; TRBD1 matches 9 bases. J was trimmed by 0 bases and V by 3 bases; bases with no gene match: 1. This CDR3 comprises 15 residues. The V gene's germline CDR1 is SGHVS and CDR2 FQNEAQ. DNA of the CDR3: TGTGCCAGCAGCTTGGGACAGGGCAGCACAGATACGCAGTATTTT. Translation: CASSLGQGSTDTQYF.

The chain links TRBV7-9 to TRBJ1-3, with D possibly TRBD1 on 6 matching bases. The CDR3 has 16 amino acids. Germline lookup yields CDR1 SEHNR and CDR2 FQNEAQ (reference sequence). V lost 5 bases and J 8 bases, leaving 22 bases between the germline ends. Written as DNA, the CDR3 is TGTGCCAGCAGCCGGTGGGACAATGAGAGGAGGGACACCATATATTTT. This sequence encodes CASSRWDNERRDTIYF.

In its sample, this clonotype was seen a few times. This chain uses TRBV4-3 with TRBJ1-2, with unresolved D. Per the germline V gene, CDR1 is LGHNA and CDR2 is YSLEER. Trimming shortened V by 4 bases and J by 0 bases, and 9 bases separated the two germline ends. This CDR3 region has 14 residues. The CDR3 sequence: CASSLHRSNYGYTF. CDR3 nucleotides: TGCGCCAGCAGCCTTCATAGGTCTAACTATGGCTACACCTTC.

V usage is TRBV7-2 and J usage is TRBJ1-6; 8 bases are shared with TRBD1. V shed 9 bases and J 9 bases; nucleotides not matched to a gene: 7. From germline, CDR1 is SGHTA and CDR2 FQGNSA. CDR3 size: 13 residues. CDR3 region: CASTGTGSSPLHF. In nucleotides, the CDR3 is TGTGCCAGTACCGGGACAGGCTCTTCACCCCTCCACTTT.

This chain joins TRBV12-3 or TRBV12-4 and TRBJ1-5; D is undetermined. V dropped 2 bases and J dropped 5 bases, with 7 bases sitting between them. This CDR3 has 13 residues. The CDR3 region has the DNA TGTGCCAGCAGTTTACTAGAGGATCAGCCCCAGCATTTT. The encoded protein is CASSLLEDQPQHF.

This clonotype was found a few times. DNA for the CDR3: TGTGCTAGTGGTTTGCCCCCCCGAGCCCAAGAGACCCAGTACTTC. Translating it yields CASGLPPRAQETQYF. This chain uses TRBV12-5 with TRBJ2-5, with no clear D. The germline CDR1 and CDR2 sequences are LGHNT and FRNRAP. This CDR3 comprises 15 residues. With 2 bases removed from V and 1 base from J, the gap between germline ends came to 11 bases.

The V call is TRBV9, the J call TRBJ1-1; a weak D match, TRBD1 (5 bases). This CDR3 is 15 amino acids long. V gave up 4 bases and J gave up 6 bases, with 19 bases separating them. Germline V CDR1 and CDR2: SGDLS, YYNGEE. Written as DNA, the CDR3 is TGTGCCAGCAGCCCCGAAGGGGTCAGGAGGGCTGAAGCTTTCTTT. It is translated as CASSPEGVRRAEAFF.

This chain links TRBV6-1 with TRBJ2-3; D might be TRBD2 (6 bases). Germline CDR1 MNHNS, CDR2 SASEGT. Deletions cut 11 bases from V and 5 bases from J, with 23 bases between. The CDR3 spans 15 residues. CDR3 region: CAGHEGGGPGDTQYF. The CDR3 nucleotides read TGTGCCGGGCACGAGGGAGGCGGGCCGGGAGATACGCAGTATTTT.

There are a few counts of this clonotype. At one boundary the junction diverges from the germline segment, which might be a read error. The chain joins TRBV5-1 to TRBJ1-1; D is perhaps TRBD1 (6 bases). The CDR3 has 14 amino acids. CDR1 and CDR2 from the germline V gene are SGHRS and YFSETQ. DNA of the CDR3: TGCGCCAGCAGATTGGGGGCCACAAACACTGAAGCTTTCTTT. Amino acid sequence: CASRLGATNTEAFF.

The gene calls are TRBV7-2 and TRBJ2-7; 11 bases align to TRBD2. CDR3 length: 15 amino acids. Germline V gene sequence: CDR1 SGHTA, CDR2 FQGNSA. With 0 bases clipped from V and 3 bases from J, the junction kept 1 base outside the gene matches. CDR3 DNA: TGTGCCAGCAGCTTAGCCGGGACTAGCGGCTACGAGCAGTACTTC. It translates to CASSLAGTSGYEQYF. Using reference TRBV7-2 and TRBJ2-7 for the parts outside the CDR3, the full variable domain is GAGVSQSPSNKVTEKGKDVELRCDPISGHTALYWYRQSLGQGLEFLIYFQGNSAPDKSGLPSDRFSAERTGGSVSTLTIQRTQQEDSAVYLCASSLAGTSGYEQYFGPGTRLTVT.

In this sample, this clonotype turned up a few times. The rearrangement links TRBV19 to TRBJ2-1, with D tentatively TRBD1 (6 bases). CDR3 size: 13 residues. Germline CDR1 LNHDA, CDR2 SQIVND (reference sequence). Trimming left V 5 bases short and J 9 bases short, with 14 bases between. In DNA form, the CDR3 reads TGTGCCAGTAGTGCGACAGGTACCCGTGAGCAGTTCTTC. Encoded protein: CASSATGTREQFF.

The rearrangement links TRBV7-2 to TRBJ1-2, with TRBD1 matching 11 bases. Losses at the gene ends were 5 bases for V and 7 bases for J; bases not matched to a gene: 6. This CDR3 contains 14 residues. Germline V gene sequence: CDR1 SGHTA, CDR2 FQGNSA. The CDR3 nucleotides read TGTGCCAGCAGCCCGGACAGGGGGCGGATTGGCTACACCTTC. Amino acid sequence: CASSPDRGRIGYTF.

This clonotype was seen repeatedly, ten times or more. The genes are TRBV5-1 and TRBJ2-3; 11 bases map to TRBD2. The germline V gene encodes CDR1 SGHRS and CDR2 YFSETQ. V trimming: 3 bases; J trimming: 2 bases; junction bases outside the gene matches: 5. CDR3 size: 16 residues. In nucleotides, the CDR3 is TGCGCCAGCAGCTCGCTAGCGGGGGGACTCACAGATACGCAGTATTTT. Protein product: CASSSLAGGLTDTQYF.

This clonotype was recorded a few times. The rearrangement joins TRBV5-1 to TRBJ1-5; 10 nucleotides line up with TRBD1. With 5 bases clipped from V and 5 bases from J, the junction kept 7 bases outside the gene matches. CDR1 is SGHRS and CDR2 is YFSETQ in the germline V gene. The CDR3 runs 15 residues. The CDR3 reads CASRATGGTHQPQHF. The CDR3 coding sequence is TGCGCCAGCAGGGCGACAGGGGGCACCCATCAGCCCCAGCATTTT.

This clonotype was seen a few times. The J gene is TRBJ2-1, the V gene TRBV7-2; possibly TRBD1 for D (8 bases). Between the trimmed V and J ends, which lost 0 bases and 8 bases, there was a span of 20 bases. The CDR3 runs to 17 residues. CDR1 and CDR2 (germline): SGHTA, FQGNSA. The CDR3 region is CASSLADRDYPWDEQFF. CDR3 in DNA: TGTGCCAGCAGCTTAGCGGACAGGGACTACCCTTGGGATGAGCAGTTCTTC.

V is TRBV20-1 and J is TRBJ1-1; TRBD1 is a possible D gene (5 bases). This CDR3 spans 13 amino acids. The germline V gene encodes CDR1 DFQATT and CDR2 SNEGSKA (reference sequence). Trimming removed 6 bases at V and 5 bases at J, with 16 bases between. The CDR3 loop reads CSARGFRRTEAFF. For the CDR3, the DNA is TGCAGTGCCCGGGGGTTTCGAAGAACTGAAGCTTTCTTT.

This clonotype was detected many times. This chain joins TRBV4-3 and TRBJ2-2; a weak D match, TRBD1 (5 bases). The CDR3 consists of 14 residues. CDR1 is LGHNA, CDR2 YSLEER, per germline. Trimming shortened V by 4 bases and J by 1 base, and 7 bases separated the two germline ends. CDR3 in amino acids: CASSRDRNTGELFF. As DNA, the CDR3 is TGCGCCAGCAGCCGAGACAGGAACACCGGGGAGCTGTTTTTT.

This clonotype has a handful of counts. This sequence joins TRBV4-1 and TRBJ2-7; D may be TRBD2 (6 bases). The germline V and J ends were trimmed by 4 bases and 1 base, with 11 bases remaining between them. The germline CDR1 and CDR2 sequences are MGHRA and YSYEKL. The CDR3 totals 14 residues. The CDR3 bases are TGCGCCAGCAGCCGAGGTCGGGGGTCCTACGAGCAGTACGTC. It encodes CASSRGRGSYEQYV.

The rearrangement links TRBV27 to TRBJ2-5; D call uncertain. V lost 6 bases to trimming and J lost 4 bases, with 15 bases between them. CDR3 size: 14 residues. CDR1 and CDR2 (germline): MNHEY, SMNVEV (reference sequence). The DNA for the CDR3 is TGTGCCAGCAGCCCTTGGGCCTCCCCAGAGACCCAGTACTTC. Protein sequence: CASSPWASPETQYF.

This clonotype was detected only a few times. V is TRBV4-1 and J is TRBJ2-1, with TRBD2 identical over 8 bases. The CDR3 is 17 residues long. Trimming cost V 3 bases and J 8 bases; bases outside gene matches: 15. Germline CDR1 is MGHRA and CDR2 is YSYEKL. In nucleotides, the CDR3 is TGCGCCAGCAGCCATATGCAGACGGGGGGGCTTTCCCATGAGCAGTTCTTC. This gives the protein CASSHMQTGGLSHEQFF.

In this sample, this clonotype turned up a few times. The V and J genes are TRBV7-9 and TRBJ1-2; 11 nucleotides align to TRBD1. CDR1 SEHNR and CDR2 FQNEAQ come from the germline V gene (reference sequence). With 5 bases clipped from V and 3 bases from J, the junction kept 11 bases outside the gene matches. This CDR3 spans 17 amino acids. CDR3 DNA sequence: TGTGCCAGCAGCGCCCCGGGACAGGGGGAGCTAGACTATGGCTACACCTTC. It translates to CASSAPGQGELDYGYTF.